The clone carrying this T cell receptor beta chain was picked up a small number of times. Its antigen is still unknown. J gave up 7 bases and V 4 bases, and 7 bases lay outside the gene matches. The CDR3 covers 12 residues. CDR1 SQVTM and CDR2 ANQGSEA come from the germline V gene. The record originates from a study of CD8 T cells in Susac syndrome. Looking at the study overall: At the time their blood was drawn, patients with Susac syndrome were either therapy-naive, on corticosteroids (with some of them also receiving intravenous immunoglobulin), or on intravenous immunoglobulin alone.

Points from the study as a whole: The study conceded that its TCR sequencing and HLA analysis involved relatively few individuals. Clonal expansion of Susac CD8+ cells peaked in TEMRA cells, and it also peaked in active patients.

Reverse transcription of roughly 0.5 to 1 ug RNA used random hexamers. One entry per CDR3 protein results from TCRdb running MiXCR on the immunoSEQ multiplex PCR reads. The data show about 81,000 distinct CDR3 sequences, 94% seen once. It was negative isolation that provided the CD8+ and CD4+ T cells, whereas TEMRA cells were enriched by FACS. This receptor was obtained from a human donor with Susac syndrome. The chain uses TRBV29-1 and TRBJ2-7, with 7 bases identical to TRBD2. The sample consisted of CD8+ T cells from PBMCs. CDR3 bases: TGCAGCGTTGCGTGGGAAGCGGGAGAGCAGTACTTC. It encodes CSVAWEAGEQYF.